The 23 T cell receptor beta chains below were found in one sample sequenced in a study of blood T cell repertoires in COVID-19. Generated by immunoSEQ multiplex PCR, the TCRdb table keeps only in-frame clones and is missing some. The repertoire includes fewer than 120,000 clones, nearly 90% of them detected once, and around 4.9% sits in the top ten. The specimen was peripheral blood. The receptors come from a human donor in a cohort sampled during active COVID-19.

The V gene is TRBV7-6, the J gene TRBJ2-1, with 9 bases aligning to TRBD1. From germline, CDR1 is SGHVS and CDR2 FNYEAQ. The CDR3 has 16 residues. V was pared by 5 bases and J by 3 bases, with 8 bases of the junction left unmatched. Here the CDR3 reads CASSHLGTGNYNEQFF. Here the CDR3 DNA reads TGTGCCAGCAGCCACCTTGGGACAGGGAACTACAATGAGCAGTTCTTC.

This clone has only one observation. The chain joins TRBV5-1 to TRBJ1-1, with 10 bases fitting TRBD1. Germline trimming cut 4 bases from V and 0 bases from J; bases unmatched to any gene: 3. This CDR3 comprises 15 residues. Germline assignment: CDR1 SGHRS and CDR2 YFSETQ. In DNA, the CDR3 is TGCGCCAGCAGCCTTGACAGGGGGCTGAACACTGAAGCTTTCTTT. This gives the protein CASSLDRGLNTEAFF.

This chain connects TRBV30 to TRBJ1-3; D unclear. Germline values: CDR1 GTSNPN, CDR2 SVGIG (reference sequence). CDR3 size: 14 residues. Trimming removed 2 bases at V and 2 bases at J, with 10 bases between. CDR3 coding DNA: TGTGCCTGGAGTATATCCCCTCCTGGAAACACCATATATTTT. Translated, it gives CAWSISPPGNTIYF.

The J gene is TRBJ2-7, the V gene TRBV28; D perhaps matches TRBD1 (5 bases). Trimming shortened V by 6 bases and J by 3 bases, and 12 bases separated the two germline ends. The CDR3 spans 13 residues. Germline V gene data show CDR1 as MDHEN and CDR2 as SYDVKM. As DNA, the CDR3 is TGTGCCAGCAGAACCGGGCAGGGCTACGAGCAGTACTTC. It specifies CASRTGQGYEQYF.

The rearrangement joins TRBV3-1 (or the pseudogene TRBV3-2) to TRBJ2-2; D is uncertain. Trimming cost V 0 bases and J 6 bases, with 8 bases left between them. Germline assignment: CDR1 LGHDT and CDR2 YNNKEL (reference sequence). CDR3 length: 14 residues. CDR3 nucleotide sequence: TGTGCCAGCAGCCAAGATATCTTCTCCGGGGAGCTGTTTTTT. Encoded protein: CASSQDIFSGELFF.

This chain links TRBV25-1 with TRBJ1-1; D possibly corresponds to TRBD1 (5 bases). The V gene's germline CDR1 is MGHDK and CDR2 SYGVNS. The CDR3 runs to 13 residues. Trimming took 2 bases from V and 6 from J, leaving 10 bases between them. CDR3 sequence: CASSEPGGAEAFF. In nucleotides, the CDR3 is TGTGCCAGCAGTGAACCCGGGGGGGCTGAAGCTTTCTTT.

The genes are TRBV28 and TRBJ2-5, with D possibly matching TRBD1 (6 bases). This CDR3 is built from 13 residues. V lost 7 bases, J lost 1 base, and 10 bases lay in between. The germline gives CDR1 MDHEN, CDR2 SYDVKM. The CDR3 DNA is TGTGCCAGCAATAGACAGGTCCAAGAGACCCAGTACTTC. This translates into CASNRQVQETQYF.

V usage is TRBV10-3 and J usage is TRBJ2-7; D uncertain. This CDR3 comprises 14 residues. V lost 0 bases, J lost 6 bases, and 12 bases lay in between. CDR1 and CDR2 from the germline V gene are ENHRY and SYGVKD. CDR3 residues: CAISESAVLSEQYF. CDR3 sequence (DNA): TGTGCCATCAGTGAGTCGGCAGTGCTTTCCGAGCAGTACTTC.

CDR3 protein: CASSSYPGLARYEQYF. In DNA, the CDR3 is TGTGCCAGCAGTTCCTATCCGGGACTAGCGCGATACGAGCAGTACTTC. This sequence joins TRBV6-5 and TRBJ2-7; 10 nucleotides match TRBD2. The V gene end was trimmed by 4 bases and the J gene end by 4 bases; junction bases not matched to a gene: 10. The germline V gene has CDR1 MNHEY and CDR2 SVGAGI. This CDR3 spans 16 amino acids.

V and J are TRBV19 and TRBJ2-3, with a weak D call TRBD1 (6 bases). Germline CDR1 reads LNHDA; CDR2 reads SQIVND (reference sequence). The CDR3 length is 16 residues. V lost 3 bases and J lost 8, with 21 bases in between. CDR3 in amino acids: CASSITSGTKGGTQYF. The CDR3 DNA reads as TGTGCCAGTAGTATTACGTCCGGGACAAAAGGGGGTACGCAGTATTTT.

The chain has TRBV2 and TRBJ2-3, with a weak D call TRBD2 (5 bases). Deletions cut 6 bases from V and 3 bases from J, with 13 bases between. Per the germline V gene, CDR1 is SNHLY and CDR2 is FYNNEI. This CDR3 comprises 14 residues. The DNA for the CDR3 is TGTGCCAGCAGGACAACGAGAGGGACAGATACGCAGTATTTT. This gives the protein CASRTTRGTDTQYF.

The genes are TRBV6-1 and TRBJ1-2; maybe TRBD1 (5 bases). CDR1 is MNHNS, CDR2 SASEGT, per germline. The V end was cut by 5 bases, the J end by 4 bases, with 11 bases between. This CDR3 contains 13 residues. The CDR3 DNA is TGTGCCAGCAGTTCGACAGAGACCTATGGCTACACCTTC. Protein product: CASSSTETYGYTF.

This chain connects TRBV7-2 to TRBJ1-1; 7 bases are shared with TRBD1. J gave up 5 bases and V 4 bases, and 7 bases lay outside the gene matches. Germline V lookup: CDR1 SGHTA, CDR2 FQGNSA. The CDR3 is 14 amino acids. In nucleotides, the CDR3 is TGTGCCAGCAGCTCTCGACAGGGTATAACTGAAGCTTTCTTT. The encoded protein is CASSSRQGITEAFF.

In its sample, this clone was seen once. This chain connects TRBV28 to TRBJ2-7; tentative D call: TRBD2 (5 bases). Germline V gene sequence: CDR1 MDHEN, CDR2 SYDVKM. Trimming removed 5 bases from V and 3 bases from J, with 5 bases in between. This CDR3 is built from 11 residues. CDR3 protein: CASSTSYEQYF. The CDR3 coding sequence is TGTGCCAGCAGTACTAGCTACGAGCAGTACTTC.

The chain combines TRBV7-3 with TRBJ2-3; D not certain. CDR1 is SGHTA and CDR2 is FQGTGA in the germline V gene. CDR3 size: 14 residues. V was pared by 2 bases and J by 1 base, with 7 bases between. DNA for the CDR3: TGTGCCAGCAGCTTAGGTCAGGGCACAGATACGCAGTATTTT. Encoded protein: CASSLGQGTDTQYF.

This rearrangement joins TRBV30 to TRBJ1-6, with D tentatively TRBD1 (5 bases). Trimming stripped 5 bases from V and 4 bases from J, with 9 bases between. Per the germline V gene, CDR1 is GTSNPN and CDR2 is SVGIG (reference sequence). The CDR3 runs to 13 residues. The CDR3 here is CAWGQTYNSPLHF. DNA for the CDR3: TGTGCCTGGGGACAAACTTATAATTCACCCCTCCACTTT.

The chain combines TRBV25-1 with TRBJ1-1, with 9 bases fitting TRBD1. The germline V gene encodes CDR1 MGHDK and CDR2 SYGVNS. The CDR3 sequence is 15 residues long. The junction had 5 bases not matched to a gene; V was cut back by 3 bases and J by 3 bases. The CDR3 loop is CASSDTYRGHTEAFF. The CDR3 DNA is TGTGCCAGCAGTGACACCTACAGGGGGCACACTGAAGCTTTCTTT. The whole variable domain, filled in from reference TRBV25-1 and TRBJ1-1, reads EADIYQTPRYLVIGTGKKITLECSQTMGHDKMYWYQQDPGMELHLIHYSYGVNSTEKGDLSSESTVSRIRTEHFPLTLESARPSHTSQYLCASSDTYRGHTEAFFGQGTRLTVV.

The rearrangement uses TRBV15 and TRBJ1-5; perhaps TRBD1 as D (5 bases). The CDR3 has 15 residues. Trimming took off 3 bases at V and 3 bases at J, with 12 bases between the two ends. From germline, CDR1 is LNHNV and CDR2 YYDKDF (reference sequence). The CDR3 DNA sequence: TGTGCCACCAGCAGCGATGACAGTTTCAATCAGCCCCAGCATTTT. Amino acids: CATSSDDSFNQPQHF.

V is TRBV2 and J is TRBJ2-3; 7 bases match TRBD2. CDR1 SNHLY and CDR2 FYNNEI come from the germline V gene. The junction had 9 bases not matched to a gene; V was cut back by 5 bases and J by 1 base. This CDR3 spans 16 amino acids. CDR3 DNA sequence: TGTGCCAGCAGTCTCCTGGAGGGAGGGGGCACAGATACGCAGTATTTT. Protein product: CASSLLEGGGTDTQYF.

The V and J genes are TRBV7-2 and TRBJ2-1, with a tentative D call TRBD2 (6 bases). This CDR3 contains 16 residues. Germline V gene lookup returns CDR1 SGHTA and CDR2 FQGNSA. V was trimmed by 3 bases and J by 1 base, leaving 13 bases between them. In DNA, the CDR3 is TGTGCCAGCAGCTTTGGAGGGGCGGCTTCCTACAATGAGCAGTTCTTC. Translation: CASSFGGAASYNEQFF.

The chain couples TRBV6-5 to TRBJ2-1; D is uncertain. CDR3 size: 13 residues. V was cut by 6 bases and J by 5 bases, with 11 bases left in between. Looked up from germline, CDR1 is MNHEY and CDR2 is SVGAGI. CDR3 sequence reads: CASRVLKNNEQFF. CDR3 nucleotides: TGTGCCAGCAGAGTTCTAAAAAACAATGAGCAGTTCTTC.

The chain uses TRBV5-1 and TRBJ2-5, with unresolved D. V was clipped by 1 base and J by 1 base, with 11 bases between them. The CDR3 is made up of 15 amino acids. CDR1 is SGHRS, CDR2 YFSETQ, per germline. The chain's CDR3 is CASSLNADFQETQYF. The CDR3 coding sequence is TGCGCCAGCAGCTTGAACGCAGACTTCCAAGAGACCCAGTACTTC.

This rearrangement joins TRBV19 to TRBJ2-7; 9 nucleotides match TRBD1. CDR1 and CDR2 from the germline V gene are LNHDA and SQIVND (reference sequence). This CDR3 contains 15 residues. V trimming: 5 bases; J trimming: 0 bases; junction bases outside the gene matches: 5. For the CDR3, the DNA is TGTGCCAGTAGTTCGGACAGGGGCAACTCCTACGAGCAGTACTTC. Protein product: CASSSDRGNSYEQYF.